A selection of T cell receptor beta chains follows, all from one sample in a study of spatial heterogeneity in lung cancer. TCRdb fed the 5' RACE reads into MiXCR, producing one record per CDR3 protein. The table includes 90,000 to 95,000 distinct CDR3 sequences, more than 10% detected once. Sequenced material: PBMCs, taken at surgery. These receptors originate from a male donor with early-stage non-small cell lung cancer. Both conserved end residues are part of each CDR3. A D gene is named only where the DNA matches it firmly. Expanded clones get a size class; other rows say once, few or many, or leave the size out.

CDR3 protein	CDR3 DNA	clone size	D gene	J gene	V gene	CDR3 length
CASSSRTAGGPETQYF	TGTGCCAGCAGCTCAAGGACAGCGGGGGGCCCCGAGACCCAGTACTTC	-	TRBD2	TRBJ2-5	TRBV7-2	16
CASSLGSGLEYGYTF	TGCGCCAGCAGCTTGGGGTCAGGCTTGGAATATGGCTACACCTTC	few	-	TRBJ1-2	TRBV5-1	15
CASSPPGTKGGNEQYF	TGTGCCAGCAGTCCGCCCGGGACGAAGGGTGGAAACGAGCAGTACTTC	-	-	TRBJ2-7	TRBV6-6	16
CASSLRVAGNTEAFF	TGTGCCAGCAGTTTACGAGTGGCCGGCAACACTGAAGCTTTCTTT	-	-	TRBJ1-1	TRBV12-3/TRBV12-4	15
CSAKAGEAKNIQYF	TGCAGTGCTAAAGCGGGAGAAGCCAAAAACATTCAGTACTTC	few	TRBD2	TRBJ2-4	TRBV20-1	14
CASSSRPYNEQFF	TGTGCCAGCAGCTCCAGGCCCTACAATGAGCAGTTCTTC	many	-	TRBJ2-1	TRBV11-3	13
CASHTTGTSGSANTGELFF	TGCGCCAGTCACACCACCGGGACTAGCGGATCGGCGAACACCGGGGAGCTGTTTTTT	few	TRBD2	TRBJ2-2	TRBV5-1	19
CASSVSQGIEAFF	TGTGCCAGCAGCGTATCCCAGGGGATTGAAGCTTTCTTT	-	-	TRBJ1-1	TRBV6-1	13
CATSAGGPYEQYF	TGTGCCACCAGTGCCGGGGGGCCGTACGAGCAGTACTTC	few	-	TRBJ2-7	TRBV24-1	13
CASSLPGPNEQFF	TGCGCCAGCAGCTTGCCAGGGCCCAATGAGCAGTTCTTC	-	-	TRBJ2-1	TRBV5-1	13
CASSSSTHSQIGYGYTF	TGCGCCAGCAGCTCTTCTACACACTCCCAGATAGGGTATGGCTACACCTTC	-	-	TRBJ1-2	TRBV5-1	17
CASSKVSEMNTEAFF	TGTGCCAGCAGCAAAGTTTCAGAAATGAACACTGAAGCTTTCTTT	few	-	TRBJ1-1	TRBV21-1	15
CASSLGDRAVEKLFF	TGTGCCAGCAGCCTGGGAGACAGGGCTGTTGAAAAACTGTTTTTT	few	TRBD1	TRBJ1-4	TRBV7-2	15
CASSLEYGAGEQYF	TGTGCCAGCAGCTTAGAATATGGGGCGGGCGAGCAGTACTTC	-	-	TRBJ2-7	TRBV11-2	14
CASSPAGTSVRNEQFF	TGTGCCAGCAGCCCCGCCGGGACTAGCGTGAGGAATGAGCAGTTCTTC	few	TRBD2	TRBJ2-1	TRBV7-2	16
CASSIGQGDNQPQHF	TGCGCCAGCAGCATCGGACAGGGGGACAATCAGCCCCAGCATTTT	few	TRBD1	TRBJ1-5	TRBV4-1	15
CATSGLRGHPMTDTQYF	TGTGCCACCAGTGGCCTGCGCGGGCACCCCATGACAGATACGCAGTATTTT	-	-	TRBJ2-3	TRBV24-1	17
CASSPPGQNYEQYF	TGCGCCAGCAGCCCTCCGGGACAGAACTACGAGCAGTACTTC	-	TRBD1	TRBJ2-7	TRBV5-1	14
CASAQDRANSPLHF	TGTGCCAGCGCCCAGGACAGGGCCAATTCACCCCTCCACTTT	-	TRBD1	TRBJ1-6	TRBV2	14
CASSFLSAGGGEQYF	TGTGCCAGCAGCTTCTTGTCAGCGGGAGGAGGTGAGCAGTACTTC	-	TRBD2	TRBJ2-7	TRBV7-9	15
CASSRDRDSGANVLTF	TGCGCCAGCAGCCGGGACCGCGACTCTGGGGCCAACGTCCTGACTTTC	-	-	TRBJ2-6	TRBV5-1	16
CASTLWLGANTGELFF	TGTGCCAGCACCCTCTGGCTGGGGGCGAACACCGGGGAGCTGTTTTTT	many	-	TRBJ2-2	TRBV27	16
CASSYTKTGGGEKLFF	TGTGCCAGCAGTTATACAAAAACAGGGGGCGGTGAAAAACTGTTTTTT	many	TRBD1	TRBJ1-4	TRBV6-5	16
CASSPGPGVLSYF	TGTGCCAGCAGCCCCGGCCCGGGCGTACTGTCGTACTTC	many	-	TRBJ2-5	TRBV12-3/TRBV12-4	13
CASSHGTKQETQYF	TGTGCCAGCAGCCACGGGACCAAACAAGAGACCCAGTACTTC	few	-	TRBJ2-5	TRBV7-2	14
CASSEWGRDRQPQHF	TGTGCCAGCAGTGAATGGGGCAGGGACCGTCAGCCCCAGCATTTT	-	-	TRBJ1-5	TRBV6-1	15
CAISGGTGAGEGADTQYF	TGTGCCATCAGTGGAGGGACCGGAGCGGGAGAGGGGGCAGATACGCAGTATTTT	once	TRBD2	TRBJ2-3	TRBV10-3	18
CASSYGRLAGGPETQYF	TGTGCCAGCAGTTACGGCCGGCTAGCGGGGGGGCCGGAGACCCAGTACTTC	few	TRBD2	TRBJ2-5	TRBV6-2/TRBV6-3	17
CASSLSGELAGVYEQYF	TGTGCCAGCAGCTTATCAGGCGAACTAGCGGGCGTCTACGAGCAGTACTTC	few	TRBD2	TRBJ2-7	TRBV7-9	17
CASSDSSGSSTDTQYF	TGTGCCAGCAGTGACTCTAGCGGGAGTTCGACAGATACGCAGTATTTT	many	TRBD2	TRBJ2-3	TRBV6-4	16
CASSKAGRWANEKLFF	TGTGCCAGTAGTAAAGCCGGGAGATGGGCTAATGAAAAACTGTTTTTT	-	-	TRBJ1-4	TRBV19	16
CASSLVGTTQETQYF	TGTGCCAGCAGTTTAGTAGGGACTACACAAGAGACCCAGTACTTC	-	TRBD2	TRBJ2-5	TRBV28	15
CASSRQTRSPQHF	TGCGCCAGCAGTAGACAAACCCGATCGCCCCAGCATTTT	many	-	TRBJ1-5	TRBV10-2	13
CASSLRPGGQYF	TGTGCCAGCAGTTTAAGACCGGGAGGACAGTACTTC	many	TRBD2	TRBJ2-5	TRBV12-3/TRBV12-4	12
CASSPRTGKKSDEQFF	TGTGCCAGCAGCCCGAGGACAGGGAAAAAGAGCGATGAGCAGTTCTTC	few	TRBD1	TRBJ2-1	TRBV7-9	16
CASSQDLRQNGDTQYF	TGCGCCAGCAGCCAAGATCTGAGACAAAATGGGGATACGCAGTATTTT	few	-	TRBJ2-3	TRBV4-3	16
CASSPGAGLSYEQYF	TGTGCCAGCAGCCCTGGCGCGGGGCTCTCCTACGAGCAGTACTTC	-	-	TRBJ2-7	TRBV7-2	15
CASSRRLADTYEQYF	TGTGCCAGCAGCAGAAGACTAGCGGATACCTACGAGCAGTACTTC	few	TRBD2	TRBJ2-7	TRBV6-5	15
CASSDSAGAAYEQYF	TGCGCCAGCAGCGATTCAGCGGGGGCCGCCTACGAGCAGTACTTC	few	TRBD2	TRBJ2-7	TRBV4-1	15
CSANSGGLTYNEQFF	TGCAGTGCAAATAGCGGGGGGCTAACATACAATGAGCAGTTCTTC	-	TRBD2	TRBJ2-1	TRBV20-1	15
CASSAQRDLSHEQYF	TGTGCCAGCAGCGCTCAAAGGGACCTTTCCCACGAGCAGTACTTC	-	-	TRBJ2-7	TRBV7-6	15
CSVEDNGAGPYGYTF	TGCAGCGTTGAAGATAACGGAGCAGGGCCTTATGGCTACACCTTC	few	-	TRBJ1-2	TRBV29-1	15
CASRPAGGKNIQYF	TGTGCCAGCAGACCGGCAGGCGGGAAAAACATTCAGTACTTC	few	-	TRBJ2-4	TRBV6-2/TRBV6-3	14
CASSLFAGQETQYF	TGTGCCAGCAGTTTGTTTGCGGGGCAAGAGACCCAGTACTTC	many	-	TRBJ2-5	TRBV28	14
CASSLNTGDTSEAFF	TGCGCCAGCAGCTTGAACACAGGGGATACGAGTGAAGCTTTCTTT	few	TRBD1	TRBJ1-1	TRBV5-1	15
CASSQDQLPYNEQFF	TGCGCCAGCAGCCAAGACCAGCTCCCTTACAATGAGCAGTTCTTC	-	-	TRBJ2-1	TRBV4-3	15
CASSSSLRRGYQETQYF	TGCGCCAGCAGCTCCTCCCTAAGGCGGGGGTACCAAGAGACCCAGTACTTC	few	TRBD2	TRBJ2-5	TRBV5-1	17
CASSLTGDGNQPQHF	TGTGCCAGCAGCCTAACAGGGGATGGTAATCAGCCCCAGCATTTT	-	TRBD1	TRBJ1-5	TRBV6-1	15
CASSFGSGSQETQYF	TGCGCCAGCAGCTTTGGTAGCGGGAGTCAAGAGACCCAGTACTTC	few	TRBD2	TRBJ2-5	TRBV5-1	15
CDSSRGQGAYNEQFF	TGCGACAGCAGCCGGGGACAGGGGGCCTACAATGAGCAGTTCTTC	once	TRBD1	TRBJ2-1	TRBV5-1	15
CASSSRGRYEQYF	TGTGCCAGCAGCTCCCGAGGCCGCTACGAGCAGTACTTC	-	-	TRBJ2-7	TRBV11-2	13
CASSFNFDGEQYF	TGCGCCAGCAGCTTCAATTTCGATGGGGAGCAGTACTTC	many	-	TRBJ2-7	TRBV5-1	13